The clone carrying this T cell receptor (beta chain) has a single count. Germline CDR1 is ENHRY and CDR2 is SYGVKD. The CDR3 covers 13 residues. Between the trimmed V and J ends, which lost 8 bases and 9 bases, there was a span of 17 bases. The data were produced by immunoSEQ multiplex PCR, yet TCRdb's version contains in-frame clones alone and is incomplete. Altogether roughly 85,000 clones are present, roughly 94% being singletons, with the ten largest covering around 0.25%. The data were taken from a study of technical replicates of blood from a handful of donors. This chain joins TRBV10-3 and TRBJ2-1; D call uncertain. The clonotype was recovered from a human donor in good health. The sequencing sample was made of T cells isolated from PBMCs. CDR3 protein: CAIQTNREAEQFF. The DNA for the CDR3 is TGTGCCATCCAAACGAATAGAGAGGCTGAGCAGTTCTTC.